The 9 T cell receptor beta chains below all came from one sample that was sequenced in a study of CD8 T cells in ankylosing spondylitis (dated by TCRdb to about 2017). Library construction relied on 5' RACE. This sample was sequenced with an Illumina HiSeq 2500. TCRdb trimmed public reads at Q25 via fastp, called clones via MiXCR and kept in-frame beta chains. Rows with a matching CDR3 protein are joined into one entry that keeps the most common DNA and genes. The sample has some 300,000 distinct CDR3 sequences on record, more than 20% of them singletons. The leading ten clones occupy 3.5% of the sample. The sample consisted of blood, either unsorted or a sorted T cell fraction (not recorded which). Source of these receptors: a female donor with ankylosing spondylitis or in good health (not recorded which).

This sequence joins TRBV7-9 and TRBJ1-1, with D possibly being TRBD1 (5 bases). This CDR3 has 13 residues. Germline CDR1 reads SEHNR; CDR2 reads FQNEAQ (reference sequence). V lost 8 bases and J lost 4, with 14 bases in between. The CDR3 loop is CASRRDLGTEAFF. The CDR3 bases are TGTGCCAGCCGAAGGGACCTCGGCACTGAAGCTTTCTTT.

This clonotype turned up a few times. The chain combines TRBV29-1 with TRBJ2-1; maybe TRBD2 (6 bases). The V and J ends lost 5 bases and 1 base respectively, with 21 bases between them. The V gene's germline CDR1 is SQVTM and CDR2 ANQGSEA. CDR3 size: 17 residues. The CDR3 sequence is CSVRGRSPQSSYNEQFF. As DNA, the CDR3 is TGCAGCGTTAGAGGGAGGTCCCCACAATCGTCCTACAATGAGCAGTTCTTC.

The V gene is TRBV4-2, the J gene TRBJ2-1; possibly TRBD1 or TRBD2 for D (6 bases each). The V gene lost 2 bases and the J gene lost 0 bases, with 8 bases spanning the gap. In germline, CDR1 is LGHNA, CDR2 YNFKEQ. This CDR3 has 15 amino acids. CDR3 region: CASSQRGDSYNEQFF. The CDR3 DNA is TGTGCCAGCAGCCAAAGGGGGGACTCCTACAATGAGCAGTTCTTC.

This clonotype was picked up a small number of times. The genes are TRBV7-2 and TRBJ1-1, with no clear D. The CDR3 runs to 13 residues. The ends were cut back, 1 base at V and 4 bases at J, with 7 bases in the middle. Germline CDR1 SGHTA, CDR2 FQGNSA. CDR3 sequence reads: CASSLDRSTEAFF. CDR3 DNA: TGTGCCAGCAGCTTAGACAGAAGCACTGAAGCTTTCTTT.

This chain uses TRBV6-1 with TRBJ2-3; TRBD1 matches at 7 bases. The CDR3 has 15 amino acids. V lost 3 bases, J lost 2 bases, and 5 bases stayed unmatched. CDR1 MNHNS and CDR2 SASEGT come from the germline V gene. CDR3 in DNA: TGTGCCAGCAGTGAGGGGGACAGAGACACAGATACGCAGTATTTT. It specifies CASSEGDRDTDTQYF.

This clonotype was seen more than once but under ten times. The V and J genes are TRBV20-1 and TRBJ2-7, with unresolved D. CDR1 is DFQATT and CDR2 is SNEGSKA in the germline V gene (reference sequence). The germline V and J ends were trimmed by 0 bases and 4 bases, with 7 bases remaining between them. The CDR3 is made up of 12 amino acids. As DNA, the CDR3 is TGCAGTGCTAGAGAGACTGCATACGAGCAGTACTTC. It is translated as CSARETAYEQYF.

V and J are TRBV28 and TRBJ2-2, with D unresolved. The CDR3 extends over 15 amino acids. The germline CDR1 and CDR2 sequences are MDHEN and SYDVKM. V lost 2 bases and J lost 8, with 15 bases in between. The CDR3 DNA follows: TGTGCCAGCAGTTTAGGTTTGGGAACGACGGGGGAGCTGTTTTTT. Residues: CASSLGLGTTGELFF. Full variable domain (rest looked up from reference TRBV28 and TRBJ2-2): DVKVTQSSRYLVKRTGEKVFLECVQDMDHENMFWYRQDPGLGLRLIYFSYDVKMKEKGDIPEGYSVSREKKERFSLILESASTNQTSMYLCASSLGLGTTGELFFGEGSRLTVL.

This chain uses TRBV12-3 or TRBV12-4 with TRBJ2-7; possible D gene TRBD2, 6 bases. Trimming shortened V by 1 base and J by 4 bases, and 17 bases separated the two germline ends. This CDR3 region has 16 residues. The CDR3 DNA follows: TGTGCCAGCAGTTTAGAGAGGCGGGGCTTTGGGTACGAGCAGTACTTC. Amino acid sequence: CASSLERRGFGYEQYF.

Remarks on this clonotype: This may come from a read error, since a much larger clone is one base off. The DNA of the CDR3 is TGTGCCAGCAGCTTGGAGGTGGGAACCTACAATGAGCAGTTCTTC. Translation gives CASSLEVGTYNEQFF. The rearrangement joins TRBV5-4 to TRBJ2-1; D gene ambiguous. The germline V and J ends were trimmed by 0 bases and 2 bases, with 9 bases remaining between them. Germline V gene data show CDR1 as SGHNT and CDR2 as YYREEE (reference sequence). CDR3 length: 15 residues.